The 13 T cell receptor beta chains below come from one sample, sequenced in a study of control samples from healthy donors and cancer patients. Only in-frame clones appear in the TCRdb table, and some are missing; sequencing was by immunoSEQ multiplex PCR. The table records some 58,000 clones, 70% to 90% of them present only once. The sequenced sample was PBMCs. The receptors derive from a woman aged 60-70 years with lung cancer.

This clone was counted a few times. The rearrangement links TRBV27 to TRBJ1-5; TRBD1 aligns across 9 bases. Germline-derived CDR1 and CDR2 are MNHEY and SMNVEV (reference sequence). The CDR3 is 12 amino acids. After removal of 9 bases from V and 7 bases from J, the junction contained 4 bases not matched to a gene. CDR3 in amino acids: CASRQGVQPQHF. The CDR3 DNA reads TGTGCCAGTAGACAGGGGGTCCAGCCCCAGCATTTT.

CDR3 sequence reads: CASSYSRLNQPQHF. The CDR3 nucleotides are TGTGCCAGCAGTTACTCGCGACTCAATCAGCCCCAGCATTTT. The chain couples TRBV6-5 to TRBJ1-5; no definite D call. This CDR3 contains 14 residues. V shed 0 bases and J shed 3 bases, with 6 bases lying between them. Per germline, CDR1 MNHEY and CDR2 SVGAGI.

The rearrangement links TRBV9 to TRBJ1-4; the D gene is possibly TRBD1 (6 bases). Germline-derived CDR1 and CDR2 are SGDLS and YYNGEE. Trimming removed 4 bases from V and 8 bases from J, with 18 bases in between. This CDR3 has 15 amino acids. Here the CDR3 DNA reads TGTGCCAGCAGCCCAACAGGGCAGCACTGGGAAAAACTGTTTTTT. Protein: CASSPTGQHWEKLFF.

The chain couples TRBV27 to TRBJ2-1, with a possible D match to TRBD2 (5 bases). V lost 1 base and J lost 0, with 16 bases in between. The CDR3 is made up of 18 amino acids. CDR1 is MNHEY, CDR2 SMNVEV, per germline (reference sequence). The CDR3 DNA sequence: TGTGCCAGCAGTTTATTTTCGGGGTCCGCGAGCTCCTACAATGAGCAGTTCTTC. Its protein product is CASSLFSGSASSYNEQFF.

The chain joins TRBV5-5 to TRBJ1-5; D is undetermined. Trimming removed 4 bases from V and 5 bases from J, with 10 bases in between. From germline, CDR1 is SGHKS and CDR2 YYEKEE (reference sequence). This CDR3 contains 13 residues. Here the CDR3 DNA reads TGTGCCAGCAGCCCGGACGGGGATCAGCCCCAGCATTTT. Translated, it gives CASSPDGDQPQHF.

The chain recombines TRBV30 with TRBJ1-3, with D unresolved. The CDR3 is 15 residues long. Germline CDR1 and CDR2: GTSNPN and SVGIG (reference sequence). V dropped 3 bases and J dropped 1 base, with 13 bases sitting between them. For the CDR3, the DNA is TGTGCCTGGAGAGCCTTAGGGATATCTGGAAACACCATATATTTT. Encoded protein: CAWRALGISGNTIYF.

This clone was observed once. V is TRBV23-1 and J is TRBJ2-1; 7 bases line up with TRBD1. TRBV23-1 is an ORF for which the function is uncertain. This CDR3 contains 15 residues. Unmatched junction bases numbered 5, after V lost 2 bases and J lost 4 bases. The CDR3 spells CASSQLRDRYNEQFF. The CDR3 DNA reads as TGCGCCAGCAGTCAACTCCGGGACAGATACAATGAGCAGTTCTTC.

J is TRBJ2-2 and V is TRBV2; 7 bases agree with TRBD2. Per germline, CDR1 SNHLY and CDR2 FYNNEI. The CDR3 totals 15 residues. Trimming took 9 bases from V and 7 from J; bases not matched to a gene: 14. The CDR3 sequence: CASGGEIQRGGELFF. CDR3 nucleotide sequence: TGTGCCAGTGGGGGTGAAATCCAGCGGGGCGGGGAGCTGTTTTTT.

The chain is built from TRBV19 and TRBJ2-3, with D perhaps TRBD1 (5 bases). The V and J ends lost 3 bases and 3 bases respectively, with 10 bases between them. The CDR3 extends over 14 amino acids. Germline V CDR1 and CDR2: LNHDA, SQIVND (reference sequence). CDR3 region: CASSISRATDTQYF. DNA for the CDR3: TGTGCCAGTAGTATCTCCAGGGCGACAGATACGCAGTATTTT.

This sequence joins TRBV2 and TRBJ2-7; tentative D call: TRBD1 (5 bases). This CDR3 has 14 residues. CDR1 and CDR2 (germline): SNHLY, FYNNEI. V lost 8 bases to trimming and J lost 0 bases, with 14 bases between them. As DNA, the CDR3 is TGTGCCAGCGGAACGGGCAGGGACTCCTACGAGCAGTACTTC. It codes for CASGTGRDSYEQYF.

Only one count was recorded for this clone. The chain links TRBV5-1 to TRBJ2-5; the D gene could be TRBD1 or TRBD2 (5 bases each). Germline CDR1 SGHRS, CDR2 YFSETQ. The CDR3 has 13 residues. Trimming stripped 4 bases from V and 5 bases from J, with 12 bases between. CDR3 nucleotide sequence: TGCGCCAGCAGCCCCGGGACCCTGGAGACCCAGTACTTC. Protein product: CASSPGTLETQYF. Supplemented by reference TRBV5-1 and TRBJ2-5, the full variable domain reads KAGVTQTPRYLIKTRGQQVTLSCSPISGHRSVSWYQQTPGQGLQFLFEYFSETQRNKGNFPGRFSGRQFSNSRSEMNVSTLELGDSALYLCASSPGTLETQYFGPGTRLLVL.

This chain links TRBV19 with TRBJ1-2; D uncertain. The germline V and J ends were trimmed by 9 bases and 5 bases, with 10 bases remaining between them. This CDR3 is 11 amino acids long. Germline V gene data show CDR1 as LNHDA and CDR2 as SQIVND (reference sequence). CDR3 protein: CASRLSYGYTF. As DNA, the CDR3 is TGTGCCAGCCGACTAAGTTATGGCTACACCTTC. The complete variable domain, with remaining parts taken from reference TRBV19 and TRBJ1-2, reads DGGITQSPKYLFRKEGQNVTLSCEQNLNHDAMYWYRQDPGQGLRLIYYSQIVNDFQKGDIAEGYSVSREKKESFPLTVTSAQKNPTAFYLCASRLSYGYTFGSGTRLTVV.

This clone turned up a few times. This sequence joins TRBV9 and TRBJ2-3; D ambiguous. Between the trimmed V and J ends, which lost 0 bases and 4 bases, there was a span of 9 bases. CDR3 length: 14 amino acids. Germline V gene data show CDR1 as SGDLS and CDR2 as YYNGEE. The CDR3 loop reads CASSVERAADTQYF. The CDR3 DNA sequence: TGTGCCAGCAGCGTAGAACGGGCGGCAGATACGCAGTATTTT. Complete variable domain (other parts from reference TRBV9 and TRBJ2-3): DSGVTQTPKHLITATGQRVTLRCSPRSGDLSVYWYQQSLDQGLQFLIQYYNGEERAKGNILERFSAQQFPDLHSELNLSSLELGDSALYFCASSVERAADTQYFGPGTRLTVL.